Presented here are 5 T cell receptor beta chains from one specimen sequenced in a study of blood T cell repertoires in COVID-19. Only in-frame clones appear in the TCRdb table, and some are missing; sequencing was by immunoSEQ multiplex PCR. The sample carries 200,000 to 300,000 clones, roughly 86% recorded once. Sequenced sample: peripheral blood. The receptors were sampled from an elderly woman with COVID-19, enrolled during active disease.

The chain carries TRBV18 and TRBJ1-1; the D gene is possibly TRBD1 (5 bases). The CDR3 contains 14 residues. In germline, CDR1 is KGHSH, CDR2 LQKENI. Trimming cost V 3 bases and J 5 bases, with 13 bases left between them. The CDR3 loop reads CASSPREGLTEAFF. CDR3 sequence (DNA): TGTGCCAGCTCACCGAGGGAGGGGTTGACTGAAGCTTTCTTT.

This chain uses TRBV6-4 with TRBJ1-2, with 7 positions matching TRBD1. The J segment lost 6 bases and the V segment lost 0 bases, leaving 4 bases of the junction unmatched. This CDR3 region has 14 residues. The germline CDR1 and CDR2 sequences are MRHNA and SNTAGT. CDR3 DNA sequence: TGTGCCAGCAGTGACTCGAGGGGGCACAATGGCTACACCTTC. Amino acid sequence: CASSDSRGHNGYTF.

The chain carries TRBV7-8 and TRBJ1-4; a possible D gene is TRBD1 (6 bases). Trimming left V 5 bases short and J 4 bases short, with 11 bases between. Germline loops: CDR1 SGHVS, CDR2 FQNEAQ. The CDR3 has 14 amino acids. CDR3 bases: TGTGCCAGCAGCCTGGACAGCCTTAATGAAAAACTGTTTTTT. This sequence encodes CASSLDSLNEKLFF. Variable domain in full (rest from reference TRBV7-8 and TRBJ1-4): GAGVSQSPRYKVAKRGQDVALRCDPISGHVSLFWYQQALGQGPEFLTYFQNEAQLDKSGLPSDRFFAERPEGSVSTLKIQRTQQEDSAVYLCASSLDSLNEKLFFGSGTQLSVL.

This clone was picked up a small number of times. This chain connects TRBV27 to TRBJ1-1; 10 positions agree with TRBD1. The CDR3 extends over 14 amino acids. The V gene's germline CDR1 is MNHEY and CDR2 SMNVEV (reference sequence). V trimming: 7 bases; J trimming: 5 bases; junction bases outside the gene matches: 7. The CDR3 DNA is TGTGCCAGCACCCCATGGACAGGGGGAACTGAAGCTTTCTTT. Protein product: CASTPWTGGTEAFF.

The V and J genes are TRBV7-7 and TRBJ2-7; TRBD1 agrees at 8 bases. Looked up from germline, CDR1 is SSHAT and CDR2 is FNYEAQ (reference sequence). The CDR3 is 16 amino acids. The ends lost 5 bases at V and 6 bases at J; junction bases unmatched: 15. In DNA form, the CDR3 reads TGTGCCAGCAGCCCCCGAGGGGCAGGGGGCACTTCCGAGCAGTACTTC. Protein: CASSPRGAGGTSEQYF.